This section outlines one T cell receptor (beta chain) sequence together with its context. Its target is unknown. Germline and junction disagree at one end, which may indicate a read error. This sample was included in a study of cytomegalovirus exposure and HLA in healthy donors. Overall study context: T cells numbering some 170 million yielded some 100 million unique TCR beta sequences in an earlier analysis.

Regarding the study as a whole: Specific recognition of CMV antigens was confirmed in vitro for a few chains (all CMV-associated).

CDR1 and CDR2 from the germline V gene are SSHAT and FNYEAQ (reference sequence). The CDR3 loop spans 16 amino acids. 13 Jbeta primers and 60 Vbeta primers were used for the PCR. TCRdb keeps only in-frame clones here, not all; method: immunoSEQ multiplex PCR. The table has 60,000 or so clones, roughly 90% seen once. Sequencing was performed on PBMCs. The clonotype comes from a man under 40 in good health and CMV-seropositive. The gene calls are TRBV7-7 and TRBJ2-2; 7 bases match TRBD1. CDR3 sequence (DNA): TGTGCTAGCAGCCCCAAGTTCGGACAGGACACCGGGGAGCTGTTTTTT. As protein: CASSPKFGQDTGELFF.